What follows are 20 T cell receptor beta chains derived from one specimen sequenced in a study of blood T cell repertoires in COVID-19. Data came from immunoSEQ multiplex PCR; TCRdb stores just in-frame clones and leaves some out. The sample has over 600,000 clones, 70% to 90% seen once. The sample comprised peripheral blood. The receptors stem from a young woman with acute or convalescent COVID-19.

This clone was recorded once. This chain links TRBV3-1 (or the pseudogene TRBV3-2) with TRBJ1-1, with TRBD1 matching 8 bases. Per germline, CDR1 LGHDT and CDR2 YNNKEL (reference sequence). V shed 0 bases, J shed 6 bases, and the junction held 12 bases outside the gene matches. The CDR3 spans 17 residues. The CDR3 coding sequence is TGTGCCAGCAGCCAAGATCTAGTCCCAGGGGGCGCATCTGAAGCTTTCTTT. Translation gives CASSQDLVPGGASEAFF.

DNA for the CDR3: TGTGCCACCAGTGATTTTAGCGGGGGCTTCTCCTACAATGAGCAGTTCTTC. It codes for CATSDFSGGFSYNEQFF. J is TRBJ2-1 and V is TRBV24-1, with 9 bases fitting TRBD2. Germline V gene sequence: CDR1 KGHDR, CDR2 SFDVKD. V dropped 1 base and J dropped 0; count of bases not matched to a gene: 3. This CDR3 spans 17 amino acids.

The V call is TRBV5-1, the J call TRBJ2-7, with 9 positions matching TRBD1. This CDR3 contains 14 residues. The V gene end was trimmed by 7 bases and the J gene end by 4 bases; junction bases not matched to a gene: 9. From germline, CDR1 is SGHRS and CDR2 YFSETQ. The CDR3: CASRTGDGDYEQYF. The CDR3 DNA reads TGCGCCAGCCGGACAGGGGACGGGGATTACGAGCAGTACTTC.

This chain connects TRBV15 to TRBJ2-7; 11 bases match TRBD1. CDR1 and CDR2 (germline): LNHNV, YYDKDF (reference sequence). The CDR3 is made up of 16 amino acids. V gave up 0 bases and J gave up 4 bases; unmatched junction bases: 5. The CDR3 loop reads CATSRDLGTGGYEQYF. In DNA, the CDR3 is TGTGCCACCAGCAGAGATCTCGGGACAGGGGGGTACGAGCAGTACTTC.

This chain joins TRBV15 and TRBJ1-5; D is possibly TRBD1 (6 bases). Germline CDR1 LNHNV, CDR2 YYDKDF (reference sequence). Trimming stripped 4 bases from V and 1 base from J, with 11 bases between. The CDR3 contains 15 residues. CDR3 residues: CATSIKGVSNQPQHF. For the CDR3, the DNA is TGTGCCACCAGCATTAAGGGGGTCAGCAATCAGCCCCAGCATTTT.

V is TRBV6-2 or TRBV6-3 and J is TRBJ2-5; 7 positions agree with TRBD2. Germline V gene lookup returns CDR1 MNHEY and CDR2 SVGEGT. J was trimmed by 2 bases and V by 5 bases; bases with no gene match: 8. This CDR3 has 15 amino acids. The CDR3 bases are TGTGCCAGCAGTAAAGCGGGGAGCTTGCAAGAGACCCAGTACTTC. Residues: CASSKAGSLQETQYF.

In DNA, the CDR3 is TGTGCCAGCAGCAAACTAGCGGGGGGGCAGGACAAAAACATTCAGTACTTC. Amino acid sequence: CASSKLAGGQDKNIQYF. This chain uses TRBV21-1 with TRBJ2-4; the listed D gene, TRBD2, was not tested against the DNA. TRBV21-1 is tagged as a pseudogene. The CDR3 has 17 residues.

The chain joins TRBV7-3 to TRBJ2-7; 8 bases line up with TRBD1. The CDR3 is 15 amino acids. Germline loops: CDR1 SGHTA, CDR2 FQGTGA. After removal of 3 bases from V and 7 bases from J, the junction contained 11 bases not matched to a gene. CDR3 residues: CASSLDRQGMGEQYF. As DNA, the CDR3 is TGTGCCAGCAGCTTGGATAGACAGGGGATGGGGGAGCAGTACTTC.

This chain connects TRBV24-1 to TRBJ1-4; a possible D gene is TRBD1 (6 bases). Germline CDR1 KGHDR, CDR2 SFDVKD. The CDR3 extends over 16 amino acids. V lost 5 bases and J lost 2, with 14 bases in between. CDR3 DNA sequence: TGTGCCACCAGTGTTGCCCGGGGGGCCACTAATGAAAAACTGTTTTTT. Translating gives CATSVARGATNEKLFF.

The chain couples TRBV12-3 or TRBV12-4 to TRBJ1-2; 9 nucleotides match TRBD1. The CDR3 is made up of 13 amino acids. V was pared by 7 bases and J by 5 bases, with 5 bases of the junction left unmatched. The CDR3 sequence: CASNPDRGYGYTF. In nucleotides, the CDR3 is TGTGCCAGCAATCCGGACAGGGGTTATGGCTACACCTTC.

The gene calls are TRBV6-1 and TRBJ2-1, with a tentative D call TRBD1 (5 bases). The CDR3 contains 16 residues. V lost 3 bases to trimming and J lost 3 bases, with 15 bases between them. CDR1 is MNHNS, CDR2 SASEGT, per germline. The CDR3 is CASSDLGESFYNEQFF. The CDR3 coding sequence is TGTGCCAGCAGTGATCTAGGGGAAAGTTTCTACAATGAGCAGTTCTTC.

The rearrangement uses TRBV29-1 and TRBJ1-1; weak D call: TRBD1 (5 bases). V gave up 7 bases and J gave up 1 base, with 13 bases separating them. Germline V gene data show CDR1 as SQVTM and CDR2 as ANQGSEA. The CDR3 is 13 amino acids. The CDR3 region has the DNA TGCAGCGATACACACCAGGGGAACACTGAAGCTTTCTTT. Its protein is CSDTHQGNTEAFF.

This clone has only one observation. This CDR3 reads CASKRPSTGLSEAFF. CDR3 nucleotide sequence: TGTGCCAGTAAAAGACCCTCGACAGGACTTTCTGAAGCTTTCTTT. The rearrangement uses TRBV27 and TRBJ1-1; a weak D match, TRBD1 (6 bases). CDR3 length: 15 residues. Trimming removed 9 bases at V and 6 bases at J, with 23 bases between. CDR1 is MNHEY, CDR2 SMNVEV, per germline (reference sequence).

The chain recombines TRBV28 with TRBJ1-5, with D possibly being TRBD1 (5 bases). The V end lost 5 bases, the J end lost 2 bases, and 7 bases lay between the germline ends. Per the germline V gene, CDR1 is MDHEN and CDR2 is SYDVKM. The CDR3 sequence is 13 residues long. The CDR3 DNA reads as TGTGCCAGCAGTCGACAGCGCAATCAGCCCCAGCATTTT. This translates into CASSRQRNQPQHF. The full variable domain, rest sourced from reference TRBV28 and TRBJ1-5, is DVKVTQSSRYLVKRTGEKVFLECVQDMDHENMFWYRQDPGLGLRLIYFSYDVKMKEKGDIPEGYSVSREKKERFSLILESASTNQTSMYLCASSRQRNQPQHFGDGTRLSIL.

The chain links TRBV5-1 to TRBJ2-1; D is uncertain. The CDR3 length is 15 residues. V lost 0 bases and J 0 bases, leaving 7 bases between the germline ends. From germline, CDR1 is SGHRS and CDR2 YFSETQ. This chain's CDR3 is CASSLGLSSYNEQFF. The DNA of the CDR3 is TGCGCCAGCAGCTTGGGCCTAAGCTCCTACAATGAGCAGTTCTTC.

The rearrangement joins TRBV21-1 to TRBJ2-7; no check of the table's D call, TRBD1, against the DNA was made. TRBV21-1 is a listed pseudogene. The CDR3 spans 17 residues. CDR3 DNA sequence: TGTGCCAGCAGCAAAGTGGAGGTGGGAGACAGGGTCAACGAGCAGTACTTC. Encoded protein: CASSKVEVGDRVNEQYF.

The CDR3 DNA reads TGCGCCAGCAGCTTGGAGGGGCCCTACGAGCAGTACTTC. Its translation is CASSLEGPYEQYF. This chain connects TRBV5-1 to TRBJ2-7; D is perhaps TRBD1 (5 bases). The germline V and J ends were trimmed by 0 bases and 2 bases, with 6 bases remaining between them. The germline CDR1 and CDR2 sequences are SGHRS and YFSETQ. The CDR3 loop spans 13 amino acids.

The chain recombines TRBV19 with TRBJ1-3; a weak D match, TRBD1 (6 bases). The length of the CDR3 is 16 residues. Trimming left V 6 bases short and J 3 bases short, with 18 bases between. Germline values: CDR1 LNHDA, CDR2 SQIVND (reference sequence). The CDR3 loop is CASRMGQGTFGNTIYF. The CDR3 bases are TGTGCCAGTAGGATGGGGCAGGGGACCTTTGGAAACACCATATATTTT.

This chain joins TRBV6-1 and TRBJ1-1; 8 bases are shared with TRBD1. Germline-derived CDR1 and CDR2 are MNHNS and SASEGT. The CDR3 consists of 15 residues. With 1 base clipped from V and 7 bases from J, the junction kept 8 bases outside the gene matches. The CDR3 nucleotides are TGTGCCAGCAGTGAAGTGAGACAGGGGTCGGGTGAAGCTTTCTTT. It specifies CASSEVRQGSGEAFF.

This clone was recorded once. The V gene is TRBV7-8, the J gene TRBJ1-5, with 9 bases that match TRBD1. This CDR3 has 17 residues. Germline V gene sequence: CDR1 SGHVS, CDR2 FQNEAQ. Germline trimming cut 1 base from V and 0 bases from J; bases unmatched to any gene: 4. CDR3 sequence: CASSLEDRGYSNQPQHF. The CDR3 region has the DNA TGTGCCAGCAGCTTAGAGGACAGGGGATATAGCAATCAGCCCCAGCATTTT.